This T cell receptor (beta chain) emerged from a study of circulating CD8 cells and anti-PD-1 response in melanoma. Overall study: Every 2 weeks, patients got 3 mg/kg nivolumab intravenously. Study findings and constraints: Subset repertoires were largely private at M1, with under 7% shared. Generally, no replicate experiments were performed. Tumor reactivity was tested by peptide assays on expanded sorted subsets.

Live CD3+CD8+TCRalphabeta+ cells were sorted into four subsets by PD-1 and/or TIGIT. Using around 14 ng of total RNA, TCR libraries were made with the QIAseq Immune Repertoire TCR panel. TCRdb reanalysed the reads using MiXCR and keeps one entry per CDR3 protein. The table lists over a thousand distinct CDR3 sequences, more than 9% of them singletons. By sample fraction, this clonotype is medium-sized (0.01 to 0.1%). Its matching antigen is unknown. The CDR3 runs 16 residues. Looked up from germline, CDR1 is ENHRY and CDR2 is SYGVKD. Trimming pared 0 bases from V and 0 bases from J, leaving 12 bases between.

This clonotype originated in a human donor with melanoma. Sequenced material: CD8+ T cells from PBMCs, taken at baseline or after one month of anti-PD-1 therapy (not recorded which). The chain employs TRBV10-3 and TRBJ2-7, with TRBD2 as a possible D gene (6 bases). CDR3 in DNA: TGTGCCATCAGTGAGTCGGAGGGAAGATCCTCCTACGAGCAGTACTTC. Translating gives CAISESEGRSSYEQYF.